These 22 T cell receptor beta chains originate from one sample sequenced in a study of blood T cell repertoires in COVID-19. Profiled with immunoSEQ multiplex PCR; TCRdb holds only in-frame clones, not every one. The sample lists 210,000 or so clones, roughly 80% occurring once. Input material: peripheral blood. The receptors here all came from a woman aged 80 or over with active or convalescent COVID-19.

The V gene is TRBV21-1, the J gene TRBJ2-1; the tabulated D call, TRBD2, remains unverified against the DNA. TRBV21-1 counts as a pseudogene. This CDR3 has 15 amino acids. The chain's CDR3 is CASSKPGETSNEQFF. The DNA of the CDR3 is TGTGCCAGCAGCAAACCGGGAGAGACGAGCAATGAGCAGTTCTTC.

The chain recombines TRBV2 with TRBJ2-2, with 7 positions matching TRBD1. After removal of 3 bases from V and 7 bases from J, the junction contained 8 bases not matched to a gene. CDR1 is SNHLY and CDR2 is FYNNEI in the germline V gene. This CDR3 is built from 15 residues. The CDR3 bases are TGTGCCAGCAGTGATGACAGGGTGATAGGCGGGGAGCTGTTTTTT. Its translation: CASSDDRVIGGELFF.

DNA for the CDR3: TGTGCCAGCAGTTCGACTACCAACAGGGTGAGGTATGGCTACACCTTC. Encoded protein: CASSSTTNRVRYGYTF. The chain joins TRBV28 to TRBJ1-2, with D tentatively TRBD1 (6 bases). V dropped 4 bases and J dropped 5 bases, with 20 bases sitting between them. CDR3 size: 16 residues. CDR1 is MDHEN and CDR2 is SYDVKM in the germline V gene.

This clone appeared once. The chain has TRBV6-5 and TRBJ2-7; 10 bases are a match to TRBD2. Per the germline V gene, CDR1 is MNHEY and CDR2 is SVGAGI. The length of the CDR3 is 15 residues. The junction had 11 bases not matched to a gene; V was cut back by 5 bases and J by 7 bases. The CDR3 loop is CASSPSLAGHIEQYF. The DNA for the CDR3 is TGTGCCAGCAGTCCTTCACTAGCGGGACACATAGAGCAGTACTTC.

The chain employs TRBV11-2 and TRBJ1-5; weak D call: TRBD1 (6 bases). This CDR3 comprises 16 residues. Trimming stripped 5 bases from V and 6 bases from J, with 20 bases between. CDR1 and CDR2 from the germline V gene are SGHAT and FQNNGV. The CDR3 DNA is TGTGCCAGCAGCGCTCAAGGGGGGGGTTTGAGTCAGCCCCAGCATTTT. Its protein product is CASSAQGGGLSQPQHF.

The chain couples TRBV12-3 or TRBV12-4 to TRBJ2-1, with a tentative D call TRBD2 (5 bases). The CDR3 is 13 residues long. Trimming took 4 bases from V and 4 from J, leaving 8 bases between them. CDR3 amino acids: CASSSTRYNEQFF. The CDR3 coding sequence is TGTGCCAGCAGTTCTACTAGATACAATGAGCAGTTCTTC.

This clone was observed a single time. The chain joins TRBV4-3 to TRBJ2-1; 9 bases agree with TRBD2. Trimming at V came to 2 bases and at J to 3 bases, leaving 2 bases not matched to a gene. In germline, CDR1 is LGHNA, CDR2 YSLEER. The CDR3 is made up of 15 amino acids. In DNA form, the CDR3 reads TGCGCCAGCAGCCAAATTAGCGGGAGCTACAATGAGCAGTTCTTC. It is translated as CASSQISGSYNEQFF.

This sequence joins TRBV6-5 and TRBJ1-1; D uncertain. CDR3 length: 13 amino acids. The germline V gene encodes CDR1 MNHEY and CDR2 SVGAGI. V lost 6 bases, J lost 5 bases, and 13 bases lay in between. The CDR3 region is CASSSAEQTEAFF. CDR3 DNA: TGTGCCAGCAGCTCGGCGGAACAAACTGAAGCTTTCTTT.

The genes are TRBV6-6 and TRBJ1-2; D perhaps matches TRBD1 (5 bases). This CDR3 has 14 residues. The germline CDR1 and CDR2 sequences are MNHNY and SVGAGI (reference sequence). The V end was cut by 7 bases, the J end by 0 bases, with 12 bases between. The CDR3 region has the DNA TGTGCCAGCACTCTAGACAGAACTAACTATGGCTACACCTTC. Translating it yields CASTLDRTNYGYTF.

The rearrangement links TRBV19 to TRBJ1-1; D not resolved. Germline assignment: CDR1 LNHDA and CDR2 SQIVND (reference sequence). There are 14 residues in the CDR3. Trimming shortened V by 3 bases and J by 1 base, and 9 bases separated the two germline ends. The CDR3 spells CASSIQATNTEAFF. CDR3 coding DNA: TGTGCCAGTAGTATCCAGGCCACGAACACTGAAGCTTTCTTT.

The genes are TRBV6-2 or TRBV6-3 and TRBJ1-6; TRBD1 aligns across 7 bases. Germline assignment: CDR1 MNHEY and CDR2 SVGEGT. The CDR3 runs to 20 residues. V shed 2 bases and J 1 base; nucleotides not matched to a gene: 14. Here the CDR3 reads CASSYQQGSVITSYNSPLHF. The CDR3 DNA follows: TGTGCCAGCAGTTACCAACAGGGGAGCGTTATTACGTCCTATAATTCACCCCTCCACTTT.

The V call is TRBV2, the J call TRBJ1-2; D is unresolved. The CDR3 is 10 amino acids. The ends were cut back, 6 bases at V and 5 bases at J, with 4 bases in the middle. Germline CDR1 SNHLY, CDR2 FYNNEI. The CDR3: CASRYYGYTF. The CDR3 DNA reads as TGTGCCAGCAGATATTATGGCTACACCTTC.

The CDR3 region is CASSARTSGRVPDTQYF. DNA of the CDR3: TGTGCCAGCAGTGCCCGGACTAGCGGGAGGGTTCCAGATACGCAGTATTTT. The V call is TRBV6-2 or TRBV6-3, the J call TRBJ2-3, with 15 bases matching TRBD2. This CDR3 has 17 amino acids. CDR1 is MNHEY and CDR2 is SVGEGT in the germline V gene. With 5 bases clipped from V and 4 bases from J, the junction kept 7 bases outside the gene matches.

The rearrangement joins TRBV6-6 to TRBJ2-5; 9 bases agree with TRBD2. Germline lookup yields CDR1 MNHNY and CDR2 SVGAGI (reference sequence). The CDR3 length is 15 residues. The V segment lost 0 bases and the J segment 4 bases; nucleotides outside the gene matches: 3. The chain's CDR3 is CASSYSGGGGETQYF. CDR3 nucleotide sequence: TGTGCCAGCAGTTACTCTGGCGGGGGGGGAGAGACCCAGTACTTC.

The rearrangement uses TRBV4-2 and TRBJ2-7; 15 nucleotides align to TRBD2. This CDR3 has 16 residues. Germline CDR1 reads LGHNA; CDR2 reads YNFKEQ. After removal of 2 bases from V and 4 bases from J, the junction contained 3 bases not matched to a gene. CDR3 loop: CASSQSGLAGGYEQYF. The CDR3 coding sequence is TGTGCCAGCAGCCAATCAGGACTAGCGGGAGGGTACGAGCAGTACTTC.

The V gene is TRBV7-2, the J gene TRBJ1-1; D is ambiguous. Germline V gene data show CDR1 as SGHTA and CDR2 as FQGNSA. The CDR3 contains 13 residues. Trimming shortened V by 7 bases and J by 0 bases, and 9 bases separated the two germline ends. In DNA form, the CDR3 reads TGTGCCAGCACCTCTCAGATGAACACTGAAGCTTTCTTT. Protein: CASTSQMNTEAFF.

The chain has TRBV29-1 and TRBJ1-2; a possible D gene is TRBD1 (5 bases). CDR1 is SQVTM, CDR2 ANQGSEA, per germline. The CDR3 runs 13 residues. V gave up 4 bases and J gave up 2 bases, with 11 bases separating them. CDR3 amino acids: CSVVGRVNYGYTF. As DNA, the CDR3 is TGCAGCGTTGTGGGCAGGGTGAACTATGGCTACACCTTC.

The gene calls are TRBV7-2 and TRBJ1-1; possibly TRBD1 for D (6 bases). CDR1 is SGHTA, CDR2 FQGNSA, per germline. The CDR3 covers 13 residues. V lost 5 bases and J lost 4, with 11 bases in between. The CDR3 nucleotides are TGTGCCAGCAGCCCCCAGGGGCCCACTGAAGCTTTCTTT. This codes for CASSPQGPTEAFF.

This clone came up a few times. The chain recombines TRBV11-2 with TRBJ2-2; tentative D call: TRBD1 (6 bases). Germline V gives CDR1 SGHAT, CDR2 FQNNGV. This CDR3 is 16 amino acids long. The V and J ends lost 0 bases and 0 bases respectively, with 8 bases between them. Here the CDR3 DNA reads TGTGCCAGCAGCTTAGAGGGGACATCGAACACCGGGGAGCTGTTTTTT. It specifies CASSLEGTSNTGELFF.

The chain recombines TRBV5-6 with TRBJ2-7; 11 bases map to TRBD1. There are 15 residues in the CDR3. CDR1 and CDR2 (germline): SGHDT, YYEEEE. Trimming cost V 7 bases and J 5 bases; bases outside gene matches: 11. CDR3 coding DNA: TGTGCCAGCTGCATCCGGGACAGGGGGTTAAACGAGCAGTACTTC. It encodes CASCIRDRGLNEQYF.

This clone was observed a few times. The chain has TRBV7-9 and TRBJ1-5; 11 bases map to TRBD1. CDR1 SEHNR and CDR2 FQNEAQ come from the germline V gene (reference sequence). V gave up 5 bases and J gave up 2 bases; unmatched junction bases: 8. The length of the CDR3 is 17 residues. CDR3 in amino acids: CASSLWTGGSGNQPQHF. The CDR3 coding sequence is TGTGCCAGCAGCCTCTGGACAGGGGGCTCGGGCAATCAGCCCCAGCATTTT.

The V call is TRBV5-1, the J call TRBJ1-1; TRBD1 might be the D (6 bases). CDR1 and CDR2 (germline): SGHRS, YFSETQ. The CDR3 has 15 residues. V was pared by 1 base and J by 5 bases, with 15 bases between. CDR3 nucleotide sequence: TGCGCCAGCAGCTTGTTAACAGGGCGCGGGACTGAAGCTTTCTTT. Translating gives CASSLLTGRGTEAFF. The variable domain in full, completed from reference TRBV5-1 and TRBJ1-1, reads KAGVTQTPRYLIKTRGQQVTLSCSPISGHRSVSWYQQTPGQGLQFLFEYFSETQRNKGNFPGRFSGRQFSNSRSEMNVSTLELGDSALYLCASSLLTGRGTEAFFGQGTRLTVV.